The T cell receptor (beta chain) under discussion was sequenced for a study of T cells in Graves' hyperthyroidism and ophthalmopathy. General study results and limits: Most thyroid clonotypes that were expanded above 0.001 also turned up in blood. From stable hyperthyroidism, ophthalmopathy was set apart by a 13 V-J model.

This clonotype was detected a few times. No antigen is known for it. Amplified TCR beta CDR3 regions derived from RNA transcripts. A first-round RT-PCR of the TCR CDR3 used the HTBI primer set. TCRdb called the multiplex PCR reads again in MiXCR, with one record for every CDR3 protein. Among roughly 400,000 distinct CDR3 sequences, over 11% were seen once, and the ten largest hold under 30%. The CDR3 runs 16 residues. In germline, CDR1 is MNHNS, CDR2 SASEGT. V was pared by 6 bases and J by 5 bases, with 19 bases between. Diagnostic decisions used clinical symptoms, serum thyroxine and TRAb, thyroid ultrasound and orbital computed tomography. This sample holds PBMCs from roughly 10 ml fresh peripheral blood.

The clonotype comes from a man between 45 and 60 years old with Graves' ophthalmopathy. Material: blood. The chain employs TRBV6-1 and TRBJ2-2; tentative D call: TRBD1 (6 bases). This CDR3 is CASRSTGFSRTGELFF. The CDR3 DNA is TGTGCCAGCAGGTCAACAGGGTTTAGTAGGACCGGGGAGCTGTTTTTT.